A single sample gave rise to the 26 T cell receptor beta chains below, sequenced in a study of shared clonotypes between healthy human individuals. Sequencing used immunoSEQ multiplex PCR; TCRdb keeps in-frame clones, though not all of them. The top ten hold more than 0.1% of the sample, which has 2 million to 2.5 million clones, 95% seen once. Sequencing was performed on naive CD4+ T cells sorted from blood. The subset denotes: CD45RA+ positively selected. Every receptor here comes from a young man in good health.

The rearrangement joins TRBV7-9 to TRBJ2-7; TRBD1 matches at 9 bases. Trimming at V came to 4 bases and at J to 5 bases, leaving 6 bases not matched to a gene. Germline V lookup: CDR1 SEHNR, CDR2 FQNEAQ (reference sequence). The CDR3 has 14 residues. CDR3 loop: CASSYGTGYHEQYF. The CDR3 nucleotides are TGTGCCAGCAGCTACGGGACAGGGTACCACGAGCAGTACTTC.

The V and J genes are TRBV30 and TRBJ1-1; D uncertain. CDR1 is GTSNPN, CDR2 SVGIG, per germline (reference sequence). Trimming pared 4 bases from V and 1 base from J, leaving 7 bases between. There are 12 residues in the CDR3. The CDR3, as DNA: TGTGCCTGGATGCGGTGGAACACTGAAGCTTTCTTT. Amino acid sequence: CAWMRWNTEAFF.

This rearrangement joins TRBV6-1 to TRBJ2-7, with TRBD2 identical over 9 bases. V trimming: 4 bases; J trimming: 3 bases; junction bases outside the gene matches: 4. Germline-derived CDR1 and CDR2 are MNHNS and SASEGT. CDR3 length: 14 residues. The CDR3 reads CASSVSGSIYEQYF. The CDR3 DNA reads TGTGCCAGCAGTGTTAGCGGGAGTATCTACGAGCAGTACTTC.

The DNA for the CDR3 is TGTGCCAGCGCTTCCGGTTTTCCTTATAATTCACCCCTCCACTTT. Translated: CASASGFPYNSPLHF. The V and J genes are TRBV14 and TRBJ1-6; unclear D gene. The V gene's germline CDR1 is SGHDN and CDR2 FVKESK. This CDR3 has 15 residues. V lost 8 bases and J 4 bases, leaving 15 bases between the germline ends.

This clone was recorded once. The sample holds other DNA sequences that translate to the same CDR3. This chain connects TRBV18 to TRBJ1-1; D remains ambiguous. The germline gives CDR1 KGHSH, CDR2 LQKENI. V shed 3 bases and J shed 5 bases, with 13 bases lying between them. This CDR3 is 14 amino acids long. The chain's CDR3 is CASSPLVVGTEAFF. In DNA, the CDR3 is TGTGCCAGCTCACCTCTCGTAGTGGGGACTGAAGCTTTCTTT.

As regards this clone: This same CDR3 is encoded by further DNA sequences in the sample. The chain uses TRBV30 and TRBJ1-5; a possible D gene is TRBD1 (5 bases). Looked up from germline, CDR1 is GTSNPN and CDR2 is SVGIG (reference sequence). V was pared by 2 bases and J by 2 bases, with 10 bases between. The CDR3 has 14 residues. CDR3 bases: TGTGCCTGGAGTCCGTGGGGGGGCAATCAGCCCCAGCATTTT. It codes for CAWSPWGGNQPQHF.

The rearrangement uses TRBV18 and TRBJ2-7, with 8 bases that match TRBD2. Germline CDR1 is KGHSH and CDR2 is LQKENI. CDR3 length equals 16 residues. V lost 3 bases, J lost 3 bases, and 10 bases stayed unmatched. The CDR3 DNA sequence: TGTGCCAGCTCACCTTTAGCGGGAAGCGGGGGCTACGAGCAGTACTTC. It encodes CASSPLAGSGGYEQYF.

With respect to this clone: The conserved phenylalanine or tryptophan normally closing the CDR3 is absent here, so this likely arose from a read error. The DNA is left out, because the CDR3 cannot be placed on it with certainty; the CDR3 is given as TCRdb lists it. The chain employs TRBV27 and TRBJ2-7; the table calls TRBD2, which could not be checked here. Looked up from germline, CDR1 is MNHEY and CDR2 is SMNVEV (reference sequence). A total of 10 residues make up the CDR3, ends included. The CDR3 sequence: CASSSGLLKN.

This clone was picked up a small number of times. The chain couples TRBV20-1 to TRBJ1-2; no clear D gene. From germline, CDR1 is DFQATT and CDR2 SNEGSKA (reference sequence). The length of the CDR3 is 11 residues. V lost 3 bases and J 8 bases, leaving 10 bases between the germline ends. CDR3 DNA sequence: TGCAGTGCTAGCGCGGTTTGGGGCTACACCTTC. Translated, it gives CSASAVWGYTF.

The chain couples TRBV30 to TRBJ2-1, with 13 bases matching TRBD2. The CDR3 is 15 amino acids. The ends lost 5 bases at V and 5 bases at J; junction bases unmatched: 6. Germline V gene lookup returns CDR1 GTSNPN and CDR2 SVGIG (reference sequence). CDR3 nucleotide sequence: TGTGCCTGGGCTAAGGGACTAGCGGGGAACAATGAGCAGTTCTTC. Translating gives CAWAKGLAGNNEQFF.

This clone appeared a single time. This chain links TRBV7-8 with TRBJ2-3, with D unresolved. Germline assignment: CDR1 SGHVS and CDR2 FQNEAQ. V lost 9 bases, J lost 0 bases, and 16 bases lay in between. This CDR3 is 15 amino acids long. The CDR3 loop is CARPRPPASTDTQYF. CDR3 DNA: TGTGCCAGACCTAGGCCGCCCGCTAGCACAGATACGCAGTATTTT.

The rearrangement links TRBV2 to TRBJ2-1; D remains ambiguous. V gave up 2 bases and J gave up 1 base, with 9 bases separating them. Per the germline V gene, CDR1 is SNHLY and CDR2 is FYNNEI. CDR3 length: 15 amino acids. The CDR3 nucleotides are TGTGCCAGCAGTGAAATGGGCGGTTCCTACAATGAGCAGTTCTTC. This translates into CASSEMGGSYNEQFF. Variable domain in full (rest from reference TRBV2 and TRBJ2-1): EPEVTQTPSHQVTQMGQEVILRCVPISNHLYFYWYRQILGQKVEFLVSFYNNEISEKSEIFDDQFSVERPDGSNFTLKIRSTKLEDSAMYFCASSEMGGSYNEQFFGPGTRLTVL.

The chain has TRBV4-1 and TRBJ1-1; weak D call: TRBD1 (5 bases). The germline V gene has CDR1 MGHRA and CDR2 YSYEKL. This CDR3 has 14 residues. Trimming stripped 5 bases from V and 6 bases from J, with 16 bases between. The CDR3 DNA follows: TGCGCCAGCAGCTCAAGCGGGGGAGGCGCTGAAGCTTTCTTT. Translating gives CASSSSGGGAEAFF.

V usage is TRBV6-6 and J usage is TRBJ2-3; no clear D gene. V was trimmed by 6 bases and J by 2 bases, leaving 12 bases between them. CDR1 is MNHNY and CDR2 is SVGAGI in the germline V gene (reference sequence). The length of the CDR3 is 14 residues. In DNA form, the CDR3 reads TGTGCCAGCAGCGAGAGACACGTCACAGATACGCAGTATTTT. Its protein product is CASSERHVTDTQYF.

This clone was seen more than once but under ten times. The CDR3: CASGREGRGEQYF. CDR3 sequence (DNA): TGTGCCAGCGGGCGGGAGGGCCGTGGCGAGCAGTACTTC. V and J are TRBV6-5 and TRBJ2-7; 9 bases line up with TRBD2. The CDR3 has 13 residues. Per germline, CDR1 MNHEY and CDR2 SVGAGI. The V gene end was trimmed by 8 bases and the J gene end by 6 bases; junction bases not matched to a gene: 8.

Details on this clone: One end of the junction fails to match germline, which may point to a read error. CDR3 loop: CASSAVTGPQHF. The CDR3 DNA reads as TGTGCTAGCAGCGCCGTCACAGGGCCCCAGCATTTT. This chain connects TRBV7-7 to TRBJ1-5; D is perhaps TRBD1 (5 bases). CDR1 is SSHAT, CDR2 FNYEAQ, per germline (reference sequence). The CDR3 has 12 amino acids.

This clone has only one observation. Additional DNA sequences in this sample encode the identical CDR3. The J gene is TRBJ1-1, the V gene TRBV5-1, with TRBD1 matching 7 bases. The CDR3 is 15 amino acids. J was trimmed by 1 base and V by 0 bases; bases with no gene match: 3. In germline, CDR1 is SGHRS, CDR2 YFSETQ. As DNA, the CDR3 is TGCGCCAGCAGCTTGGCCCAGGGGGGGAACACTGAAGCTTTCTTT. Translated: CASSLAQGGNTEAFF. Variable domain in full (rest from reference TRBV5-1 and TRBJ1-1): KAGVTQTPRYLIKTRGQQVTLSCSPISGHRSVSWYQQTPGQGLQFLFEYFSETQRNKGNFPGRFSGRQFSNSRSEMNVSTLELGDSALYLCASSLAQGGNTEAFFGQGTRLTVV.

V is TRBV25-1 and J is TRBJ1-4; D call uncertain. This CDR3 has 12 amino acids. V was trimmed by 5 bases and J by 0 bases, leaving 1 base between them. Germline CDR1 is MGHDK and CDR2 is SYGVNS. The CDR3 DNA reads as TGTGCCAGCAGTTCAACTAATGAAAAACTGTTTTTT. The encoded protein is CASSSTNEKLFF.

The chain couples TRBV28 to TRBJ2-3; 9 positions agree with TRBD2. The CDR3 runs to 14 residues. V lost 9 bases and J lost 4; bases outside the gene matches: 8. From germline, CDR1 is MDHEN and CDR2 SYDVKM. The chain's CDR3 is CASHGGGAADTQYF. The CDR3 bases are TGTGCCAGTCATGGCGGGGGGGCCGCAGATACGCAGTATTTT.

The chain couples TRBV9 to TRBJ2-1; TRBD2 agrees at 9 bases. Germline loops: CDR1 SGDLS, CDR2 YYNGEE. The CDR3 has 18 amino acids. V lost 3 bases, J lost 7 bases, and 17 bases stayed unmatched. The CDR3 sequence: CASSEGGKASGRTNEQFF. For the CDR3, the DNA is TGTGCCAGCAGCGAGGGGGGAAAGGCGAGCGGGAGGACGAATGAGCAGTTCTTC.

J is TRBJ2-7 and V is TRBV2, with TRBD1 matching 7 bases. The CDR3 covers 12 residues. Trimming took 8 bases from V and 1 from J; bases not matched to a gene: 2. Per the germline V gene, CDR1 is SNHLY and CDR2 is FYNNEI. CDR3 sequence reads: CASGGQSYEQYF. CDR3 nucleotides: TGTGCCAGCGGGGGACAGTCCTACGAGCAGTACTTC.

V is TRBV5-1 and J is TRBJ2-3, with D perhaps matching TRBD2 (6 bases). The CDR3 is made up of 15 amino acids. Between the trimmed V and J ends, which lost 2 bases and 1 base, there was a span of 11 bases. Germline V gene data show CDR1 as SGHRS and CDR2 as YFSETQ. The CDR3 protein is CASSFIAVGTDTQYF. CDR3 sequence (DNA): TGCGCCAGCAGCTTCATAGCGGTGGGCACAGATACGCAGTATTTT. The variable domain in full, completed from reference TRBV5-1 and TRBJ2-3, reads KAGVTQTPRYLIKTRGQQVTLSCSPISGHRSVSWYQQTPGQGLQFLFEYFSETQRNKGNFPGRFSGRQFSNSRSEMNVSTLELGDSALYLCASSFIAVGTDTQYFGPGTRLTVL.

As DNA, the CDR3 is TGTGCCAGCAGCCGCGCGGGACAGAGGTACCAAGAGACCCAGTACTTC. Translation gives CASSRAGQRYQETQYF. The chain carries TRBV7-2 and TRBJ2-5; maybe TRBD1 (7 bases). Germline V gives CDR1 SGHTA, CDR2 FQGNSA. Trimming shortened V by 5 bases and J by 0 bases, and 16 bases separated the two germline ends. This CDR3 region has 16 residues.

V is TRBV5-4 and J is TRBJ2-7; 9 bases are a match to TRBD2. This CDR3 region has 16 residues. Germline loops: CDR1 SGHNT, CDR2 YYREEE (reference sequence). With V trimmed by 0 bases and J by 7 bases, 11 bases remained unmatched. CDR3 nucleotides: TGTGCCAGCAGCTTGGATGGTGTTTTAGCGGGAGTGGAGCAGTACTTC. Protein: CASSLDGVLAGVEQYF.

The chain uses TRBV14 and TRBJ1-1, with D possibly being TRBD1 (6 bases). V shed 2 bases and J shed 1 base, with 17 bases lying between them. The CDR3 runs 17 residues. Germline assignment: CDR1 SGHDN and CDR2 FVKESK. CDR3 DNA sequence: TGTGCCAGCAGCCAACCCCGAGGGGGACCATGGAACACTGAAGCTTTCTTT. It codes for CASSQPRGGPWNTEAFF.

This chain joins TRBV2 and TRBJ1-5; 7 bases align to TRBD1. The length of the CDR3 is 16 residues. Germline CDR1 is SNHLY and CDR2 is FYNNEI. V trimming: 6 bases; J trimming: 6 bases; junction bases outside the gene matches: 14. CDR3 bases: TGTGCCAGCAGCGACAGGGCAGGGGCGGCGAGTCAGCCCCAGCATTTT. Amino acids: CASSDRAGAASQPQHF.